This T cell receptor (beta chain) was observed in a study of radiotherapy plus CTLA-4 blockade in lung cancer (dated by TCRdb to the late 2010s). Regarding the research as a whole: Objective responses occurred in approximately 17% of enrolled patients, and 25% to 40% achieved disease control. On the study overall, not on this receptor specifically: After treatment with radiotherapy and ipilimumab, TCR clones that originated in tumors expanded in peripheral blood. The strongest predictors of response, as reported, were early dynamic changes in blood T cell clones along with a rise in serum interferon-beta after radiation.

About this clone: There is no known antigen for this receptor. No qualities accompany the bases; no much larger clone lies one base away.

Receptor libraries were prepared by the immunoSEQ multiplex PCR assay. Here the immuneACCESS table is served through TCRdb, limited to in-frame sequences with V and J called. Missing clones are a known gap in these copies; in checked studies unresolved V genes cover under half, and the rest lacks a known reason. The sample table records roughly 80,000 clones; 60% to 85% of these occur just once. Together, the top ten hold approximately 3.9% of the sample. CDR1 and CDR2 were assigned from the germline V gene (reference sequence) as SEHNR and FQNEAQ. From the cysteine up to the phenylalanine, the CDR3 has a length of 15 residues. Of the read, only the CDR3 DNA is kept; its 45 bases are in frame from base 1. V was cut back by 4 bases and J by 0 bases, leaving a gap of 7 bases between them. The study evaluated CTLA-4 blockade (ipilimumab) given together with focal radiation therapy in patients who had chemo-refractory metastatic non-small-cell lung cancer.

The sequence was obtained from a human donor with non-small cell lung cancer who had a partial response to radiotherapy plus ipilimumab. Some clones in this sample may be carry-over from other donors' samples. This specimen consisted of peripheral blood, obtained from a patient treated with radiotherapy plus ipilimumab. The chain is assembled from TRBV7-9 and TRBJ2-6; TRBD1 is a weak D gene call, 6 bases matching. The CDR3 protein sequence reads: CASSSDSSGANVLTF. At the DNA level, the sequence is TGTGCCAGCAGCTCGGACAGCTCTGGGGCCAACGTCCTGACTTTC. The entire variable domain, with the stretches around the CDR3 drawn from the reference TRBV7-9 and TRBJ2-6 proteins, is DTGVSQNPRHKITKRGQNVTFRCDPISEHNRLYWYRQTLGQGPEFLTYFQNEAQLEKSRLLSDRFSAERPKGSFSTLEIQRTEQGDSAMYLCASSSDSSGANVLTFGAGSRLTVL.